These 16 T cell receptor beta chains originate from one sample sequenced in a study of immune cell composition in non-small cell lung cancer. Sequencing used immunoSEQ multiplex PCR; TCRdb keeps in-frame clones, though not all of them. Of roughly 4,100 clones listed, around 70% are singletons. Sequencing input: lung tumor tissue. The source of these receptors is a human donor with non-small cell lung cancer.

The chain joins TRBV5-4 to TRBJ2-3, with 9 bases matching TRBD1. CDR3 length: 16 amino acids. V was pared by 5 bases and J by 3 bases, with 10 bases of the junction left unmatched. Germline lookup yields CDR1 SGHNT and CDR2 YYREEE (reference sequence). For the CDR3, the DNA is TGTGCCAGCAGGCCCCCCCCACAGGGGGCTACAGATACGCAGTATTTT. It translates to CASRPPPQGATDTQYF.

The chain couples TRBV9 to TRBJ2-5; 8 positions agree with TRBD2. The DNA end favors TRBJ2-7, so the J call may be wrong. Germline CDR1 SGDLS, CDR2 YYNGEE. This CDR3 spans 15 amino acids. The CDR3 loop is CASSVGPAGAYEQYF. The CDR3 nucleotides read TGTGCCAGCAGCGTAGGACCAGCGGGAGCCTACGAGCAGTACTTC.

Here the CDR3 reads CASSTPTSGRSDTQYF. CDR3 bases: TGTGCCAGTAGTACCCCGACTAGCGGGAGGTCAGATACGCAGTATTTT. The V and J genes are TRBV19 and TRBJ2-3, with 13 bases matching TRBD2. The CDR3 is made up of 16 amino acids. V was pared by 4 bases and J by 4 bases, with 5 bases of the junction left unmatched. Germline CDR1 is LNHDA and CDR2 is SQIVND (reference sequence).

The V call is TRBV1, the J call TRBJ2-7; the table calls TRBD2, which could not be checked here. TRBV1 is classified as a pseudogene. CDR3 size: 15 residues. CDR3 in DNA: TGCACCATCCCGCCACTGATAGCGGGGGTACTCGAGCAGTACTTC. It encodes CTIPPLIAGVLEQYF.

This clone was detected a few times. The chain has TRBV19 and TRBJ1-2, with no clear D. This CDR3 is 13 amino acids long. Trimming stripped 6 bases from V and 4 bases from J, with 12 bases between. Germline CDR1 reads LNHDA; CDR2 reads SQIVND (reference sequence). The CDR3, as DNA: TGTGCCAGTAGAACGGGGATCACCTATGGCTACACCTTC. The encoded protein is CASRTGITYGYTF.

This sequence joins TRBV27 and TRBJ1-2, with D tentatively TRBD1 (5 bases). The length of the CDR3 is 13 residues. Trimming stripped 2 bases from V and 3 bases from J, with 7 bases between. The germline CDR1 and CDR2 sequences are MNHEY and SMNVEV (reference sequence). CDR3 residues: CASSLGGYYGYTF. The CDR3 coding sequence is TGTGCCAGCAGTTTAGGGGGGTACTATGGCTACACCTTC.

This clone was seen more than once but under ten times. The chain employs TRBV27 and TRBJ2-1; 8 positions agree with TRBD1. The CDR3 covers 16 residues. CDR1 is MNHEY, CDR2 SMNVEV, per germline (reference sequence). The junction had 7 bases not matched to a gene; V was cut back by 4 bases and J by 2 bases. The CDR3 protein is CASSYVGTGPYNEQFF. The CDR3 nucleotides are TGTGCCAGCAGTTACGTGGGGACAGGCCCCTACAATGAGCAGTTCTTC.

This chain links TRBV6-1 with TRBJ2-7; TRBD2 matches 8 bases. Germline V gives CDR1 MNHNS, CDR2 SASEGT. The CDR3 totals 14 residues. The junction had 8 bases not matched to a gene; V was cut back by 10 bases and J by 0 bases. This CDR3 is CATTGGIYSYEQYF. The DNA of the CDR3 is TGTGCCACCACGGGGGGGATCTACTCCTACGAGCAGTACTTC.

This clone has just a few counts. This chain joins TRBV28 and TRBJ1-5; weak D call: TRBD1 (6 bases). This CDR3 contains 14 residues. The V end lost 6 bases, the J end lost 3 bases, and 12 bases lay between the germline ends. CDR1 is MDHEN, CDR2 SYDVKM, per germline. This chain's CDR3 is CASRYTGPNQPQHF. CDR3 nucleotide sequence: TGTGCCAGCAGGTACACAGGGCCCAATCAGCCCCAGCATTTT.

The chain uses TRBV7-2 and TRBJ2-7; a possible D gene is TRBD1 (6 bases). The V gene lost 3 bases and the J gene lost 0 bases, with 18 bases spanning the gap. The CDR3 contains 17 residues. CDR1 is SGHTA, CDR2 FQGNSA, per germline. CDR3 bases: TGTGCCAGCAGCTTCCCCGGACAGAGCCCTAGCTCCTACGAGCAGTACTTC. This codes for CASSFPGQSPSSYEQYF.

The rearrangement joins TRBV5-8 to TRBJ1-5; D may be TRBD1 (5 bases). CDR1 SGHTS and CDR2 YDEGEE come from the germline V gene. The CDR3 has 17 amino acids. The V end was cut by 3 bases, the J end by 5 bases, with 21 bases between. The CDR3, as DNA: TGTGCCAGCAGCTCCTTTACGACAGCAACCGCCGATCAGCCCCAGCATTTT. Translated, it gives CASSSFTTATADQPQHF. The full variable domain, in which reference TRBV5-8 and TRBJ1-5 provide the parts outside the CDR3, is EAGVTQSPTHLIKTRGQQATLRCSPISGHTSVYWYQQALGLGLQFLLWYDEGEERNRGNFPPRFSGRQFPNYSSELNVNALELEDSALYLCASSSFTTATADQPQHFGDGTRLSIL.

V is TRBV6-1 and J is TRBJ1-1; perhaps TRBD1 as D (5 bases). This CDR3 has 14 amino acids. The V end was cut by 7 bases, the J end by 0 bases, with 12 bases between. Looked up from germline, CDR1 is MNHNS and CDR2 is SASEGT. The CDR3 loop is CASKGSGMNTEAFF. The CDR3 nucleotides are TGTGCCAGCAAGGGGTCAGGGATGAACACTGAAGCTTTCTTT.

This chain joins TRBV12-5 and TRBJ1-5; D not resolved. Germline assignment: CDR1 LGHNT and CDR2 FRNRAP. Trimming stripped 6 bases from V and 4 bases from J, with 13 bases between. The CDR3 is 14 residues long. The CDR3 loop reads CASGTDVRNQPQHF. Written as DNA, the CDR3 is TGTGCTAGTGGCACGGATGTGCGGAATCAGCCCCAGCATTTT.

The chain employs TRBV11-2 and TRBJ2-2, with D perhaps TRBD1 (5 bases). This CDR3 comprises 15 residues. The germline V gene encodes CDR1 SGHAT and CDR2 FQNNGV. V lost 1 base and J lost 3, with 9 bases in between. CDR3 region: CASSLAGAYTGELFF. CDR3 bases: TGTGCCAGCAGCTTAGCTGGGGCTTACACCGGGGAGCTGTTTTTT. Looking up the rest from reference TRBV11-2 and TRBJ2-2 gives the full variable domain: EAGVAQSPRYKIIEKRQSVAFWCNPISGHATLYWYQQILGQGPKLLIQFQNNGVVDDSQLPKDRFSAERLKGVDSTLKIQPAKLEDSAVYLCASSLAGAYTGELFFGEGSRLTVL.

The chain has TRBV7-8 and TRBJ2-1; D is unresolved. CDR1 is SGHVS, CDR2 FQNEAQ, per germline. V lost 1 base and J lost 2, with 12 bases in between. CDR3 length: 16 residues. The CDR3 DNA reads as TGTGCCAGCAGCTTAGAGTTGCGCGGAACCTACAATGAGCAGTTCTTC. As protein: CASSLELRGTYNEQFF.

This clone has just a few counts. CDR3: CASSDAGNTGELFF. DNA of the CDR3: TGTGCCAGCAGCGACGCAGGGAACACCGGGGAGCTGTTTTTT. The V call is TRBV27, the J call TRBJ2-2; D unclear. Trimming pared 6 bases from V and 1 base from J, leaving 9 bases between. Germline V lookup: CDR1 MNHEY, CDR2 SMNVEV (reference sequence). The CDR3 length is 14 residues.